Presented here are 18 T cell receptor beta chains from one specimen sequenced in a study of blood T cell repertoires in COVID-19. The protocol was immunoSEQ multiplex PCR, while the TCRdb copy is restricted to in-frame clones and leaves out a portion. Of approximately 150,000 clones in the sample, 87% are singletons; the top ten hold approximately 40%. Sequenced sample: peripheral blood. The receptor source for this set is a man aged 45 to 65 who had recovered from COVID-19.

V gene TRBV5-6 combines with J gene TRBJ2-3; 11 positions match TRBD2. V shed 1 base and J 6 bases; nucleotides not matched to a gene: 4. Looked up from germline, CDR1 is SGHDT and CDR2 is YYEEEE. The CDR3 extends over 15 amino acids. The CDR3 region has the DNA TGTGCCAGCAGCTTGCGGACTAGCGGGCACGATACGCAGTATTTT. It encodes CASSLRTSGHDTQYF.

The CDR3 reads CASSSENTGELFF. CDR3 in DNA: TGTGCCAGCAGCTCAGAGAACACCGGGGAGCTGTTTTTT. The V gene is TRBV9, the J gene TRBJ2-2; no firm D call. This CDR3 has 13 residues. Per germline, CDR1 SGDLS and CDR2 YYNGEE. V lost 4 bases, J lost 1 base, and 5 bases lay in between.

The J gene is TRBJ1-2, the V gene TRBV4-1, with 7 bases matching TRBD1. This CDR3 comprises 15 residues. CDR1 and CDR2 (germline): MGHRA, YSYEKL. Germline trimming cut 3 bases from V and 8 bases from J; bases unmatched to any gene: 12. The DNA for the CDR3 is TGCGCCAGCAGCCAGGAGGGACAGCGCTTCGGGGGCTACACCTTC. Translation gives CASSQEGQRFGGYTF.

This clone was counted once. The rearrangement uses TRBV6-6 and TRBJ1-4, with a possible D match to TRBD1 (5 bases). Germline V gives CDR1 MNHNY, CDR2 SVGAGI (reference sequence). Trimming shortened V by 6 bases and J by 4 bases, and 9 bases separated the two germline ends. The CDR3 runs to 13 residues. The CDR3 region has the DNA TGTGCCAGCAGGGCCAGGGATAATGAAAAACTGTTTTTT. Translated, it gives CASRARDNEKLFF.

The genes are TRBV7-2 and TRBJ2-1; 7 nucleotides match TRBD1. This CDR3 has 14 amino acids. Germline V gene sequence: CDR1 SGHTA, CDR2 FQGNSA. Germline trimming cut 2 bases from V and 5 bases from J; bases unmatched to any gene: 3. CDR3 loop: CASSLRTGHNEQFF. The CDR3, as DNA: TGTGCCAGCAGCTTAAGGACAGGACACAATGAGCAGTTCTTC. Full variable domain (remainder filled in from reference TRBV7-2 and TRBJ2-1): GAGVSQSPSNKVTEKGKDVELRCDPISGHTALYWYRQSLGQGLEFLIYFQGNSAPDKSGLPSDRFSAERTGGSVSTLTIQRTQQEDSAVYLCASSLRTGHNEQFFGPGTRLTVL.

The chain uses TRBV7-2 and TRBJ2-5; 7 bases agree with TRBD1. V lost 0 bases to trimming and J lost 1 base; unmatched junction nucleotides: 17. The CDR3 contains 20 residues. Germline CDR1 SGHTA, CDR2 FQGNSA. CDR3 DNA sequence: TGTGCCAGCAGCTTAGCCCTCCGGGACAGAAAAATAACCTCCCAAGAGACCCAGTACTTC. It translates to CASSLALRDRKITSQETQYF.

V is TRBV7-2 and J is TRBJ1-2; 7 nucleotides align to TRBD1. V lost 5 bases to trimming and J lost 8 bases; unmatched junction nucleotides: 8. The germline CDR1 and CDR2 sequences are SGHTA and FQGNSA. The CDR3 has 13 amino acids. In DNA, the CDR3 is TGTGCCAGCAGCCTTACAGAGGGGGCGGGCTACACCTTC. Translating gives CASSLTEGAGYTF.

This clone was seen once. V and J are TRBV7-6 and TRBJ1-6; 9 bases are shared with TRBD1. V shed 5 bases, J shed 9 bases, and the junction held 11 bases outside the gene matches. CDR3 length: 16 residues. The germline V gene encodes CDR1 SGHVS and CDR2 FNYEAQ. The CDR3 loop is CASSQRRGQGASPLHF. CDR3 DNA: TGTGCCAGCAGCCAAAGGCGGGGACAGGGAGCTTCACCCCTCCACTTT. Based on the CDR3 plus reference TRBV7-6 and TRBJ1-6, the full variable domain is GAGVSQSPRYKVTKRGQDVALRCDPISGHVSLYWYRQALGQGPEFLTYFNYEAQQDKSGLPNDRFSAERPEGSISTLTIQRTEQRDSAMYRCASSQRRGQGASPLHFGNGTRLTVT.

V and J are TRBV27 and TRBJ1-1; D call uncertain. With 1 base removed from V and 2 bases from J, the gap between germline ends came to 8 bases. The CDR3 is 14 residues long. Per the germline V gene, CDR1 is MNHEY and CDR2 is SMNVEV (reference sequence). CDR3 region: CASSLYEGNTEAFF. The CDR3 DNA reads as TGTGCCAGCAGTTTATATGAGGGAAACACTGAAGCTTTCTTT.

This chain uses TRBV18 with TRBJ2-1; 9 bases are a match to TRBD1. The CDR3 is 16 residues long. Per germline, CDR1 KGHSH and CDR2 LQKENI. V shed 2 bases and J 6 bases; nucleotides not matched to a gene: 8. CDR3 sequence reads: CASSPTAGTGFNEQFF. As DNA, the CDR3 is TGTGCCAGCTCACCAACGGCCGGGACAGGGTTCAATGAGCAGTTCTTC.

The gene calls are TRBV15 and TRBJ1-2, with 7 bases fitting TRBD1. The CDR3 is 15 residues long. Germline-derived CDR1 and CDR2 are LNHNV and YYDKDF (reference sequence). V was pared by 0 bases and J by 4 bases, with 5 bases of the junction left unmatched. This chain's CDR3 is CATSREIGGGYGYTF. The CDR3 DNA is TGTGCCACCAGCAGAGAGATAGGGGGCGGCTATGGCTACACCTTC. Drawing the rest from reference TRBV15 and TRBJ1-2, the complete variable domain is DAMVIQNPRYQVTQFGKPVTLSCSQTLNHNVMYWYQQKSSQAPKLLFHYYDKDFNNEADTPDNFQSRRPNTSFCFLDIRSPGLGDTAMYLCATSREIGGGYGYTFGSGTRLTVV.

J is TRBJ2-2 and V is TRBV2; tentative D call: TRBD2 (6 bases). CDR3 size: 16 residues. The V and J ends lost 8 bases and 1 base respectively, with 17 bases between them. CDR1 SNHLY and CDR2 FYNNEI come from the germline V gene. The CDR3 DNA follows: TGTGCCAGCGCCTTCCTCCTCGGGAGGAACACCGGGGAGCTGTTTTTT. It specifies CASAFLLGRNTGELFF.

This rearrangement joins TRBV7-2 to TRBJ1-5; 8 nucleotides align to TRBD1. Germline V gene sequence: CDR1 SGHTA, CDR2 FQGNSA. This CDR3 has 16 residues. V gave up 4 bases and J gave up 6 bases; unmatched junction bases: 11. The CDR3 coding sequence is TGTGCCAGCAGCTCGGGGACAGGCATGAGGAGTCAGCCCCAGCATTTT. Protein product: CASSSGTGMRSQPQHF.

The rearrangement links TRBV24-1 to TRBJ1-2, with a tentative D call TRBD1 (5 bases). Trimming took off 5 bases at V and 3 bases at J, with 6 bases between the two ends. Looked up from germline, CDR1 is KGHDR and CDR2 is SFDVKD. The CDR3 is made up of 12 amino acids. The CDR3 DNA reads TGTGCCACCAGTGGACAGTACTATGGCTACACCTTC. Translating it yields CATSGQYYGYTF.

The genes are TRBV3-1 (or the pseudogene TRBV3-2) and TRBJ2-5; the D gene is possibly TRBD2 (5 bases). The CDR3 extends over 17 amino acids. Looked up from germline, CDR1 is LGHDT and CDR2 is YNNKEL (reference sequence). V lost 1 base and J 1 base, leaving 16 bases between the germline ends. The CDR3 is CASSQGSAGVIQETQYF. As DNA, the CDR3 is TGTGCCAGCAGCCAAGGTAGCGCGGGCGTGATCCAAGAGACCCAGTACTTC.

CDR3 sequence reads: CASSGGTGPSSYEQYF. The CDR3 DNA reads TGTGCCAGCAGCGGGGGGACAGGCCCCAGCTCCTACGAGCAGTACTTC. This chain uses TRBV12-1 with TRBJ2-7; no check of the table's D call, TRBD1, against the DNA was made. TRBV12-1 is assigned pseudogene status. The CDR3 totals 16 residues.

V is TRBV6-5 and J is TRBJ2-7; 7 positions agree with TRBD1. This CDR3 region has 15 residues. With V trimmed by 0 bases and J by 4 bases, 6 bases remained unmatched. Germline V gene lookup returns CDR1 MNHEY and CDR2 SVGAGI. CDR3 protein: CASSYSGDRRYEQYF. CDR3 DNA: TGTGCCAGCAGTTACTCCGGGGACAGAAGGTACGAGCAGTACTTC.

In its sample, this clone was seen once. The rearrangement joins TRBV10-3 to TRBJ1-1, with D unclear. This CDR3 is built from 17 residues. V was cut by 8 bases and J by 4 bases, with 26 bases left in between. Looked up from germline, CDR1 is ENHRY and CDR2 is SYGVKD. In DNA, the CDR3 is TGTGCCATCTCCCCGACATTACGTTTTATGGATAGCACTGAAGCTTTCTTT. Residues: CAISPTLRFMDSTEAFF.